The rows below give T cell receptor beta chains drawn from one sample of a study of CD8 T cells in Susac syndrome. MiXCR, run by TCRdb on the immunoSEQ multiplex PCR reads, gives a single entry per CDR3 protein. The profile shows 330,000 or so distinct CDR3 sequences, about 88% of them singletons. The sequencing sample was made of CD8+ T cells from PBMCs. The receptor set was obtained from a human donor with multiple sclerosis. Both conserved end residues are part of each CDR3. A D gene is named only where the DNA matches it firmly. Not all rows give a size; the values are once, few, many and, for expanded clones, a class.

D: .; V: TRBV12-3/TRBV12-4; J: TRBJ2-7; size: few; DNA: TGTGCCAGCAGTTTGGAGAACTACGAGCAGTACTTC; CDR3: CASSLENYEQYF
D: .; V: TRBV29-1; J: TRBJ2-7; size: .; DNA: TGCAGCGCAGCTCAGGGACTGGACGAGCAGTACTTC; CDR3: CSAAQGLDEQYF
D: .; V: TRBV5-6; J: TRBJ2-5; size: .; DNA: TGTGCCAGCAGCTTGGCGGCAGGGGGAGGGGAAGAGACCCAGTACTTC; CDR3: CASSLAAGGGEETQYF
D: .; V: TRBV2; J: TRBJ2-7; size: .; DNA: TGTGCCAGCAGTCCTACAGGGATGTCGGCCTACGAGCAGTACTTC; CDR3: CASSPTGMSAYEQYF
D: .; V: TRBV2; J: TRBJ1-1; size: .; DNA: TGTGCCAGCAGGAACAGGAAAATGAACACTGAAGCTTTCTTT; CDR3: CASRNRKMNTEAFF
D: .; V: TRBV30; J: TRBJ1-1; size: .; DNA: TGTGCCTGGAGAGAGAGTTTAATGAACACTGAAGCTTTCTTT; CDR3: CAWRESLMNTEAFF
D: TRBD1; V: TRBV6-5; J: TRBJ2-5; size: .; DNA: TGTGCCAGCAAGGGGGCTAACGAAGAGACCCAGTACTTC; CDR3: CASKGANEETQYF
D: TRBD1; V: TRBV2; J: TRBJ2-1; size: .; DNA: TGTGCCAGCAGTGAATTTGGGACAGGGGCCTCCAATGAGCAGTTCTTC; CDR3: CASSEFGTGASNEQFF
D: .; V: TRBV30; J: TRBJ2-1; size: .; DNA: TGTGCCTGGATCAGGGGCCATGAGCAGTTCTTC; CDR3: CAWIRGHEQFF
D: TRBD2; V: TRBV7-2; J: TRBJ2-7; size: .; DNA: TGTGCCAGCAGCTTAGAATCGTGGGGCGGGGGACCGACCTACGAGCAGTACTTC; CDR3: CASSLESWGGGPTYEQYF
D: .; V: TRBV21-1; J: TRBJ2-7; size: .; DNA: TGTGCCAGCAGCACCCGGGACAGTCGGTACGAGCAGTACTTC; CDR3: CASSTRDSRYEQYF
D: .; V: TRBV28; J: TRBJ2-6; size: .; DNA: TGTGCCAGCAGGGACGGCCCCTCTGGGGCCAACGTCCTGACTTTC; CDR3: CASRDGPSGANVLTF
D: .; V: TRBV4-3; J: TRBJ2-2; size: .; DNA: TGCGCCAGCAGCCAATGGAGGAACACCGGGGAGCTGTTTTTT; CDR3: CASSQWRNTGELFF
D: .; V: TRBV7-2; J: TRBJ1-3; size: once; DNA: TGTGCCAGCAGCTTTTCGGGACAAGATATTGGAAACACCATATATTTT; CDR3: CASSFSGQDIGNTIYF
D: TRBD1; V: TRBV5-6; J: TRBJ1-4; size: .; DNA: TGTGCCAGCAGCATCGGGACAGGGGCGGTAAAACTGTTTTTT; CDR3: CASSIGTGAVKLFF
D: .; V: TRBV4-3; J: TRBJ2-4; size: .; DNA: TGCGCCAGCAGCCGCACCAGCAGGGGTGGGGACATTCAGTACTTC; CDR3: CASSRTSRGGDIQYF
D: TRBD2; V: TRBV9; J: TRBJ2-5; size: .; DNA: TGTGCCAGCACCTATAGCGGGGGAGGGGAGACCCAGTACTTC; CDR3: CASTYSGGGETQYF
D: TRBD1; V: TRBV6-2/TRBV6-3; J: TRBJ2-3; size: .; DNA: TGTGCCAGCAGTTACGGGACAGGGGGGGATACGCAGTATTTT; CDR3: CASSYGTGGDTQYF
D: .; V: TRBV20-1; J: TRBJ2-1; size: .; DNA: TGCAGTGCCCCGGGGAATAGCGGTTTGATGGCCAATGAGCAGTTCTTC; CDR3: CSAPGNSGLMANEQFF
D: .; V: TRBV29-1; J: TRBJ2-2; size: .; DNA: TGCAGCGTTCAGGGCCGGAACACCGGGGAGCTGTTTTTT; CDR3: CSVQGRNTGELFF
D: TRBD1; V: TRBV20-1; J: TRBJ2-7; size: once; DNA: TGCAGTGCTAGTCCCGGGACAGGGGGTAGCTACGAGCAGTACTTC; CDR3: CSASPGTGGSYEQYF
D: .; V: TRBV11-2; J: TRBJ1-5; size: once; DNA: TGTGCCAGCAGCTCAACACCGGCGGGCAATCAGCCCCAGCATTTT; CDR3: CASSSTPAGNQPQHF
D: TRBD2; V: TRBV20-1; J: TRBJ2-7; size: .; DNA: TGCAGTGCTAGAGATCAATCCACCGGGAGGGGGTCCTACGAGCAGTACTTC; CDR3: CSARDQSTGRGSYEQYF
D: .; V: TRBV7-9; J: TRBJ2-7; size: .; DNA: TGTGCCAGCAGCTCGACTCTCCGACCCTCCTACGAGCAGTACTTC; CDR3: CASSSTLRPSYEQYF
D: .; V: TRBV19; J: TRBJ1-1; size: .; DNA: TGTGCCAGTAGCAGGGGAGGAGGATTGGGCACTGAAGCTTTCTTT; CDR3: CASSRGGGLGTEAFF
D: .; V: TRBV5-1; J: TRBJ2-5; size: .; DNA: TGCGCCAGCAGCGCGGCAGAGCCCCAAGAGACCCAGTACTTC; CDR3: CASSAAEPQETQYF
D: .; V: TRBV12-3/TRBV12-4; J: TRBJ2-7; size: .; DNA: TGTGCCAGCGGACTTTCAGCGACTTACGAGCAGTACTTC; CDR3: CASGLSATYEQYF
D: .; V: TRBV4-1; J: TRBJ2-7; size: .; DNA: TGCGCCAGCAGCCAAGGTCAGGGTAGCCACGAGCAGCAGTACTTC; CDR3: CASSQGQGSHEQQYF
D: TRBD1; V: TRBV7-9; J: TRBJ2-2; size: once; DNA: TGTGCCAGCAGCTGGACAACTGTACGGGACAGCGGATGGACCGGGGAGCTGTTTTTT; CDR3: CASSWTTVRDSGWTGELFF
D: TRBD1; V: TRBV7-9; J: TRBJ2-5; size: .; DNA: TGTGCCAGCAGCTTGACAGGGTCGATCCAAGAGACCCAGTACTTC; CDR3: CASSLTGSIQETQYF
D: .; V: TRBV27; J: TRBJ2-7; size: .; DNA: TGTGCCAGCAGCACCCAACTCGGCGAGATGGGGGAGCAGTACTTC; CDR3: CASSTQLGEMGEQYF
D: TRBD2; V: TRBV29-1; J: TRBJ2-7; size: .; DNA: TGCAGCGTCGGGGAGGGATTACGGGCGTTCTACGAGCAGTACTTC; CDR3: CSVGEGLRAFYEQYF
D: .; V: TRBV29-1; J: TRBJ2-1; size: .; DNA: TGCAGCGTTGGGATTCCGACTTACAATGAGCAGTTCTTC; CDR3: CSVGIPTYNEQFF
D: TRBD2; V: TRBV9; J: TRBJ2-2; size: .; DNA: TGTGCCAGCAGCCACGGCGGGGGGGCCAAGACCGGGGAGCTGTTTTTT; CDR3: CASSHGGGAKTGELFF
D: .; V: TRBV3-1; J: TRBJ2-6; size: .; DNA: TGTGCCAGCAGTCGGAGACGGGAATCTGGGGCCAACGTCCTGACTTTC; CDR3: CASSRRRESGANVLTF
D: .; V: TRBV5-4; J: TRBJ2-7; size: .; DNA: TGTGCCAGCAGCGCATCCCGGGGCTCCTACGAGCAGTACTTC; CDR3: CASSASRGSYEQYF
D: .; V: TRBV20-1; J: TRBJ2-7; size: .; DNA: TGCAGTGCTAGGGACGGCTACTCCTACGAGCAGTACTTC; CDR3: CSARDGYSYEQYF
D: TRBD1; V: TRBV20-1; J: TRBJ2-3; size: .; DNA: TGCAGTGCTCCGGCTGCGGTACCGGGACAGCAATCGGTAGGGACCAGCACAGATACGCAGTATTTT; CDR3: CSAPAAVPGQQSVGTSTDTQYF
D: TRBD2; V: TRBV7-2; J: TRBJ2-3; size: few; DNA: TGTGCCAGCAGCCCCCGGGGGGGGAGCACAGATACGCAGTATTTT; CDR3: CASSPRGGSTDTQYF
D: .; V: TRBV7-9; J: TRBJ2-7; size: once; DNA: TGTGCCAGCAGCTTAGTGCCGGAAATCTACGAGCAGTACTTC; CDR3: CASSLVPEIYEQYF
D: .; V: TRBV4-1; J: TRBJ1-6; size: .; DNA: TGCGCCAGCAGCCAAGGTAGCTGGGCAGTTAATTCACCCCTCCACTTT; CDR3: CASSQGSWAVNSPLHF
D: TRBD1; V: TRBV19; J: TRBJ2-4; size: .; DNA: TGTGCCAGTAGTGCCCTACAGGGGTGGGAAAACATTCAGTACTTC; CDR3: CASSALQGWENIQYF